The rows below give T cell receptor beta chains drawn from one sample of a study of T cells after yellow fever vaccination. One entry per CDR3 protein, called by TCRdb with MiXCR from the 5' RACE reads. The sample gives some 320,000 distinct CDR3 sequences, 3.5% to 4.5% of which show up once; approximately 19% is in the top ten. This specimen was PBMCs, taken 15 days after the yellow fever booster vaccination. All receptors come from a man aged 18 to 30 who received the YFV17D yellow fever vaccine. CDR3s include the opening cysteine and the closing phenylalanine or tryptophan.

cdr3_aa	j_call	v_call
CASSLFGGGAEETQYF	TRBJ2-5	TRBV7-3
CASSRQGGGQPQHF	TRBJ1-5	TRBV7-6
CASSPDWGTGELFF	TRBJ2-2	TRBV7-7
CSAIRTEAFF	TRBJ1-1	TRBV29-1
CATDRNRGNQPQHF	TRBJ1-5	TRBV6-2/TRBV6-3
CASSSQADLLVDIQYF	TRBJ2-4	TRBV6-9
CSARDERAYGYTF	TRBJ1-2	TRBV20-1
CASSPVGGADTQYF	TRBJ2-3	TRBV5-1
CASSVAHETSGTQYF	TRBJ2-5	TRBV9
CATSRATGVRIYEQYF	TRBJ2-7	TRBV15
CASSFRGTGHRTDTQYF	TRBJ2-3	TRBV5-1
CASRPGTGDVFDTQYF	TRBJ2-3	TRBV5-1
CASSLSEGVPLHF	TRBJ1-6	TRBV7-8
CASSPQTSGGHTGELFF	TRBJ2-2	TRBV18
CASSPGNSNQPQHF	TRBJ1-5	TRBV7-8
CASSPPGTYGRETQYF	TRBJ2-5	TRBV18
CASTLSGGSGELFF	TRBJ2-2	TRBV7-9
CSVELNRGTETQYF	TRBJ2-5	TRBV29-1
CASSQVGTGELFF	TRBJ2-2	TRBV4-1
CASRARMGYTF	TRBJ1-2	TRBV6-5
CASSLERMETQYF	TRBJ2-5	TRBV5-1
CASSEAREDNEQFF	TRBJ2-1	TRBV2
CASSLGQGGKETQYF	TRBJ2-5	TRBV12-3/TRBV12-4
CSGLSGQGSPNEQFF	TRBJ2-1	TRBV20-1
CASRRASVSHGYTF	TRBJ1-2	TRBV6-5
CAWSATGGEKLFF	TRBJ1-4	TRBV30
CASSWGGEQPQHF	TRBJ1-5	TRBV6-2/TRBV6-3
CASSFGLASYNEQFF	TRBJ2-1	TRBV7-7
CASSLVRSKDRSLNTEAFF	TRBJ1-1	TRBV7-9
CAFTPRRTSGGNTIYF	TRBJ1-3	TRBV6-5
CASSLGSTDTQYF	TRBJ2-3	TRBV5-1
CASSTLTGENTEAFF	TRBJ1-1	TRBV6-5
CASSQRGGNNEQFF	TRBJ2-1	TRBV4-1
CASTRSAPTQNSPLHF	TRBJ1-6	TRBV5-1
CAQYRGYYNSPLHF	TRBJ1-6	TRBV24-1
CSASRSAYEQYF	TRBJ2-7	TRBV20-1